This record concerns one T cell receptor beta chain sequence. Only in-frame clones appear in the TCRdb table, and some are missing; sequencing was by immunoSEQ multiplex PCR. The sample has just under 75,000 clones, around 94% seen once. The data were taken from a study of cytomegalovirus exposure and HLA in healthy donors. Study overall: The same platform was used for the 130 or so validation repertoires as for the approximately 730 first-cohort repertoires, as reported in a later analysis.

There are 15 residues in the CDR3. V trimming: 0 bases; J trimming: 3 bases; junction bases outside the gene matches: 4. Germline CDR1 SGHRS, CDR2 YFSETQ. The TCR comes from a woman aged 18-29 years in good health and CMV-seropositive. The source material was PBMCs. V usage is TRBV5-1 and J usage is TRBJ2-3; 7 nucleotides align to TRBD2. The DNA of the CDR3 is TGCGCCAGCAGCTTGGGAGCGGGGTTGACAGATACGCAGTATTTT. It yields the protein CASSLGAGLTDTQYF.